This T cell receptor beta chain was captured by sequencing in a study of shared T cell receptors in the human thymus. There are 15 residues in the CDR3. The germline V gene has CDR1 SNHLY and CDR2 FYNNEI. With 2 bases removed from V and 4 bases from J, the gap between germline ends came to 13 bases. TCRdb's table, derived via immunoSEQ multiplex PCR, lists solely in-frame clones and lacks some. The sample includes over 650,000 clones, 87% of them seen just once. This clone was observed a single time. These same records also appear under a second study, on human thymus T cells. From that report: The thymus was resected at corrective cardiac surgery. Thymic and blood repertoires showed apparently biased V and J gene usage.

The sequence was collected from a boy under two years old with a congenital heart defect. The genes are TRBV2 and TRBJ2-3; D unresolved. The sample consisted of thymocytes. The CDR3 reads CASSEWSGNPDTQYF. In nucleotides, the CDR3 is TGTGCCAGCAGTGAATGGAGTGGCAACCCAGATACGCAGTATTTT.